This T cell receptor (beta chain) was identified in a study of blood T cell repertoires in COVID-19. Background on the study: COVID-19 samples, acute and convalescent, were from the United States, Italy and Spain. From T cells, B-cell-depleted T cells, or PBMCs came the material, which was cDNA or gDNA.

This table comes from immunoSEQ multiplex PCR, and its TCRdb copy is limited to in-frame clones, with some not included. The sample carries more than 300,000 clones, roughly nine tenths recorded once. With V trimmed by 7 bases and J by 9 bases, 7 bases remained unmatched. This CDR3 has 12 residues. Germline V lookup: CDR1 SQVTM, CDR2 ANQGSEA. The chain links TRBV29-1 to TRBJ2-1; 9 nucleotides line up with TRBD1. Sequencing was done on a sample of peripheral blood. The receptor was isolated from a woman aged 25 to 39 with COVID-19, enrolled during active disease. The CDR3 DNA follows: TGCAGCGCTTTACAGGGGGCGGGTGAGCAGTTCTTC. The encoded protein is CSALQGAGEQFF.